This T cell receptor beta chain is drawn from a study of Tregs in tolerant kidney transplant recipients. The junction had 0 bases not matched to a gene; V was cut back by 0 bases and J by 0 bases. CDR3 length: 15 residues. Germline loops: CDR1 SGHNT, CDR2 YYREEE (reference sequence). Method: immunoSEQ multiplex PCR; TCRdb's copy keeps in-frame clones and lacks some. This sample has roughly 250,000 clones; 80% to 85% occur once, and the top ten carry around 0.64%. Overall study findings and caveats: Biological reproducibility was not directly addressed in this study.

On this clone itself: The antigen is unknown.

The chain couples TRBV5-4 to TRBJ1-3; 7 nucleotides match TRBD1. Sequences were obtained from CD4+ T cells from blood. This receptor was identified in a human donor in good health. The CDR3 coding sequence is TGTGCCAGCAGCTTGGGGACAGGCTCTGGAAACACCATATATTTT. It specifies CASSLGTGSGNTIYF.